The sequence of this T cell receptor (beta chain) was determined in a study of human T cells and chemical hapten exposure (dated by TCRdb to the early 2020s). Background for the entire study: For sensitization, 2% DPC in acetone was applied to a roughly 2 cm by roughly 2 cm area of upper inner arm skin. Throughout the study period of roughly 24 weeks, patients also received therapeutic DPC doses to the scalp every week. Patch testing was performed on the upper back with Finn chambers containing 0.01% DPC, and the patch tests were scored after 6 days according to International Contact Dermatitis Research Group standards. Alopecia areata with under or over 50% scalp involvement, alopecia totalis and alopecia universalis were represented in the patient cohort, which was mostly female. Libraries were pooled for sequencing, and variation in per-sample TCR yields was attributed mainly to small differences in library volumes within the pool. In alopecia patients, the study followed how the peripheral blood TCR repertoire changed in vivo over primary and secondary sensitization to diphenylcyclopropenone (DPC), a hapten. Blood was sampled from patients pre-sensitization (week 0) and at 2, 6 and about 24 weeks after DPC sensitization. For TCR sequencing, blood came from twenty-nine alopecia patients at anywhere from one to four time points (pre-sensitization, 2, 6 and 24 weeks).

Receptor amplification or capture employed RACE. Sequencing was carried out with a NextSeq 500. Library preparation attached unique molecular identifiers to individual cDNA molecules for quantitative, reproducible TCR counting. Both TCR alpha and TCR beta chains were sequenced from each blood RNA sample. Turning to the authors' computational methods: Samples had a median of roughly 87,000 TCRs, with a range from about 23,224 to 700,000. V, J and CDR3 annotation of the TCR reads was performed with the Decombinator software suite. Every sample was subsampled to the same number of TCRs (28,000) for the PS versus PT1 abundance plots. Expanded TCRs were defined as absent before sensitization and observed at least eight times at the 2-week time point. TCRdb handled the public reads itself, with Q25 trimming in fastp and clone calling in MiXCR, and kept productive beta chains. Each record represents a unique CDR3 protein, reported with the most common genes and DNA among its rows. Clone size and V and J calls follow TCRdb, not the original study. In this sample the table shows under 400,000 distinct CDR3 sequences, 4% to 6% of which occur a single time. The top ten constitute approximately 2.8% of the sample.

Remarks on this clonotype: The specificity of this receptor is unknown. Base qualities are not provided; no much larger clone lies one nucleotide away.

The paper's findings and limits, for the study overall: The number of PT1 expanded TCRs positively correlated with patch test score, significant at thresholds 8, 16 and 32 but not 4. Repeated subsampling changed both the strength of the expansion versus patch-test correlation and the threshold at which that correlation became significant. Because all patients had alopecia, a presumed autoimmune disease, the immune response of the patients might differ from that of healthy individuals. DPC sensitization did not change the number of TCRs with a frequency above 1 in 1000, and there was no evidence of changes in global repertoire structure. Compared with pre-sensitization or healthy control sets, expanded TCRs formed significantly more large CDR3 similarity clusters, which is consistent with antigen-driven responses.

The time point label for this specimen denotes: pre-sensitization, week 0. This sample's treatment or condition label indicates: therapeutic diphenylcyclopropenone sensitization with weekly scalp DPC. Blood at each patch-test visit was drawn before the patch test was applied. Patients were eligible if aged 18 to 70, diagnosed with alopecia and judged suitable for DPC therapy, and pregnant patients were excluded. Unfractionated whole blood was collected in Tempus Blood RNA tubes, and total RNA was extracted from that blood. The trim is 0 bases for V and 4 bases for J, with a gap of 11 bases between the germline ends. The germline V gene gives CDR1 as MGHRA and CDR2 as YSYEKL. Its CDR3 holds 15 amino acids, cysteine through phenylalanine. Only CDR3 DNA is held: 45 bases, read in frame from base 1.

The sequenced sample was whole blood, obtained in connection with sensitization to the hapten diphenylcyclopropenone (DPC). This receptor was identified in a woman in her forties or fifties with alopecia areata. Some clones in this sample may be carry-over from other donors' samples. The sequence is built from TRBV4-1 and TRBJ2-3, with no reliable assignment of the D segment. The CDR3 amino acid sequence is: CASSQESMQADTQYF. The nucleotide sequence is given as TGCGCCAGCAGCCAAGAGTCGATGCAAGCAGATACGCAGTATTTT.